The source of this T cell receptor (beta chain) is a study of beta chain features in type 1 diabetes. Study-level points and caveats: When Type 1 diabetes patients were examined, their TCRB CDR3s proved moderately but significantly shorter in all four CD4+ subsets. There were fewer insertions and more deletions at the VDJ junctions of type 1 diabetes patients.

This clone was recorded a few times. The antigen is unknown. CDR1 and CDR2 from the germline V gene are SGDLS and YYNGEE. The CDR3 spans 12 residues. V was clipped by 0 bases and J by 4 bases, with 4 bases between them. Expressed TCRB transcripts got sequenced, as all isolated RNA was reverse transcribed. Naive, central memory and regulatory T cell samples produced a mean of about 3.4 million reads. Assay: immunoSEQ multiplex PCR; the TCRdb copy retains only in-frame clones and omits some. Of some 280,000 clones in the sample, 14% were seen once. Input material: naive CD4+ T cells from blood. The chain uses TRBV9 and TRBJ1-2; D gene ambiguous. The TCR was taken from a man younger than 40 with type 1 diabetes. This chain's CDR3 is CASSVDSYGYTF. The CDR3 nucleotides are TGTGCCAGCAGCGTAGATAGCTATGGCTACACCTTC. Combining the CDR3 with reference TRBV9 and TRBJ1-2 gives the whole variable domain DSGVTQTPKHLITATGQRVTLRCSPRSGDLSVYWYQQSLDQGLQFLIQYYNGEERAKGNILERFSAQQFPDLHSELNLSSLELGDSALYFCASSVDSYGYTFGSGTRLTVV.